The 5 T cell receptor beta chains given below trace back to one sample, sequenced in a study of shared clonotypes between healthy human individuals. Libraries were prepared by immunoSEQ multiplex PCR; TCRdb keeps only in-frame clonotypes and omits some of them. This table holds about 2 million clones, roughly 94% found once. Terminally differentiated effector memory CD45RA+ cells were left out of the naive CD8 fraction, which was CD45RO-negative and positively selected for CCR7. The sequencing sample was made of naive CD8+ T cells sorted from blood. These receptors were obtained from a man between 18 and 29 years old in good health.

The chain links TRBV15 to TRBJ2-7; a possible D gene is TRBD2 (6 bases). From germline, CDR1 is LNHNV and CDR2 YYDKDF (reference sequence). The CDR3 is 13 residues long. V dropped 5 bases and J dropped 7 bases, with 15 bases sitting between them. The DNA of the CDR3 is TGTGCCACCAGCCCCGTGAGGGCGGGAGAGCAGTACTTC. Translated, it gives CATSPVRAGEQYF.

The genes are TRBV5-8 and TRBJ2-7, with D possibly being TRBD1 (6 bases). The CDR3 is made up of 15 amino acids. Between the trimmed V and J ends, which lost 0 bases and 4 bases, there was a span of 14 bases. CDR1 is SGHTS, CDR2 YDEGEE, per germline. The CDR3 reads CASSLEAGVGYEQYF. The CDR3 bases are TGTGCCAGCAGCTTGGAAGCAGGGGTGGGTTACGAGCAGTACTTC.

The rearrangement links TRBV5-5 to TRBJ2-2; D remains unclear. In germline, CDR1 is SGHKS, CDR2 YYEKEE (reference sequence). V lost 0 bases and J 7 bases, leaving 13 bases between the germline ends. The CDR3 runs 15 residues. CDR3 sequence reads: CASSLGLVIGGELFF. CDR3 DNA sequence: TGTGCCAGCAGCTTGGGTCTAGTAATTGGCGGGGAGCTGTTTTTT.

On this clone itself: The sample contains more than one DNA sequence encoding this CDR3. The DNA for the CDR3 is TGTGCCTGGAGTGGGGAGGCTGAAGCTTTCTTT. Amino acid sequence: CAWSGEAEAFF. The chain couples TRBV30 to TRBJ1-1; D is uncertain. V lost 1 base, J lost 6 bases, and 6 bases lay in between. This CDR3 comprises 11 residues. The germline V gene has CDR1 GTSNPN and CDR2 SVGIG (reference sequence).

V and J are TRBV4-1 and TRBJ2-5, with D possibly TRBD2 on 6 matching bases. The CDR3 spans 15 residues. The germline V gene encodes CDR1 MGHRA and CDR2 YSYEKL. Deletions cut 8 bases from V and 1 base from J, with 17 bases between. The CDR3 loop is CASSPWAGPQETQYF. The CDR3 DNA reads TGCGCCAGCTCCCCGTGGGCGGGACCCCAAGAGACCCAGTACTTC.